The 24 T cell receptor beta chains reported below all come from one sample, sequenced in a study of T-cell memory formation after mild COVID-19. MiXCR, applied by TCRdb to the 5' RACE reads, yields one record per CDR3 protein. The table has some 160,000 distinct CDR3 sequences, around a third seen once. The sample comprised PBMCs or a T cell subset sorted from them (not recorded which). Receptor source: an adult woman who had mild COVID-19 (a few samples of this study predate the infection). Cell type and time point are not known.

This chain connects TRBV5-1 to TRBJ2-1; 7 bases fit TRBD1. V lost 3 bases, J lost 5 bases, and 11 bases stayed unmatched. This CDR3 has 16 amino acids. CDR1 and CDR2 from the germline V gene are SGHRS and YFSETQ. Here the CDR3 DNA reads TGCGCCAGCAGCTCCAAACCTGGACAGGTCAACAATGAGCAGTTCTTC. Amino acid sequence: CASSSKPGQVNNEQFF.

This clonotype turned up a few times. The gene calls are TRBV4-1 and TRBJ2-1, with a tentative D call TRBD2 (6 bases). V lost 2 bases and J 8 bases, leaving 13 bases between the germline ends. The CDR3 sequence is 14 residues long. CDR1 MGHRA and CDR2 YSYEKL come from the germline V gene. CDR3 amino acids: CASSQHRGGDEQFF. The CDR3 DNA follows: TGCGCCAGCAGCCAACACCGGGGAGGCGATGAGCAGTTCTTC.

This rearrangement joins TRBV7-2 to TRBJ1-2, with TRBD1 matching 7 bases. The CDR3 is 15 residues long. Trimming cost V 6 bases and J 3 bases; bases outside gene matches: 10. Germline CDR1 SGHTA, CDR2 FQGNSA. The CDR3 DNA reads as TGTGCCAGCAGACGAAGGGGAGGGGGCGACTATGGCTACACCTTC. Encoded protein: CASRRRGGGDYGYTF.

The sample holds a few counts of this clonotype. This rearrangement joins TRBV12-3 or TRBV12-4 to TRBJ1-6; D gene ambiguous. CDR3 length: 14 residues. V was cut by 3 bases and J by 5 bases, with 8 bases left in between. The CDR3 loop is CASSFLPNNSPLHF. The CDR3 DNA is TGTGCCAGCAGTTTCTTGCCTAATAATTCACCCCTCCACTTT.

This chain joins TRBV10-2 and TRBJ1-1; 9 bases fit TRBD1. The CDR3 extends over 15 amino acids. V was pared by 3 bases and J by 4 bases, with 6 bases of the junction left unmatched. Germline CDR1 reads WSHSY; CDR2 reads SAAADI. This chain's CDR3 is CASSDSRTGATEAFF. For the CDR3, the DNA is TGCGCCAGCAGTGACTCGAGGACAGGGGCCACTGAAGCTTTCTTT.

The V gene is TRBV7-9, the J gene TRBJ2-1; 7 nucleotides line up with TRBD2. Germline V lookup: CDR1 SEHNR, CDR2 FQNEAQ (reference sequence). The ends lost 1 base at V and 2 bases at J; junction bases unmatched: 5. This CDR3 comprises 16 residues. CDR3 loop: CASSLGTSDTYNEQFF. The CDR3 nucleotides are TGTGCCAGCAGCTTAGGCACTAGCGACACCTACAATGAGCAGTTCTTC.

This clonotype was seen a few times. This chain links TRBV28 with TRBJ1-1; no firm D call. Germline V lookup: CDR1 MDHEN, CDR2 SYDVKM. The CDR3 sequence is 13 residues long. Trimming took off 6 bases at V and 3 bases at J, with 11 bases between the two ends. The CDR3 reads CASSLGLYTEAFF. CDR3 sequence (DNA): TGTGCCAGCAGCCTAGGGTTGTACACTGAAGCTTTCTTT.

This clonotype was detected ten times or more. The chain has TRBV4-1 and TRBJ2-5, with 8 bases that match TRBD2. Germline V CDR1 and CDR2: MGHRA, YSYEKL. The CDR3 loop spans 18 amino acids. V gave up 1 base and J gave up 1 base; unmatched junction bases: 11. The CDR3 DNA follows: TGCGCCAGCAGCCAAGTTGGAGAAACTAGCGGACTCCAAGAGACCCAGTACTTC. Translated, it gives CASSQVGETSGLQETQYF.

This clonotype was found a few times. The chain joins TRBV6-5 to TRBJ2-3; D call uncertain. The CDR3 has 13 amino acids. The V end lost 0 bases, the J end lost 8 bases, and 9 bases lay between the germline ends. Germline V gives CDR1 MNHEY, CDR2 SVGAGI. CDR3 DNA sequence: TGTGCCAGCAGTTACTCTCGGGCCCTTACGCAGTATTTT. Its translation: CASSYSRALTQYF.

V and J are TRBV12-3 or TRBV12-4 and TRBJ2-2; possibly TRBD2 for D (6 bases). The V gene lost 6 bases and the J gene lost 1 base, with 15 bases spanning the gap. The CDR3 consists of 16 residues. The CDR3 here is CASRVLLGGNTGELFF. CDR3 bases: TGTGCCAGCAGAGTTCTATTGGGGGGGAACACCGGGGAGCTGTTTTTT.

The rearrangement links TRBV6-5 to TRBJ2-3; perhaps TRBD1 as D (7 bases). Germline CDR1 and CDR2: MNHEY and SVGAGI. The CDR3 is 12 residues long. V lost 8 bases, J lost 5 bases, and 11 bases lay in between. The CDR3 reads CASRQGGDTQYF. The CDR3 region has the DNA TGTGCCAGCCGTCAGGGGGGAGATACGCAGTATTTT.

The J gene is TRBJ2-2, the V gene TRBV7-3; TRBD1 might be the D (6 bases). The V end lost 5 bases, the J end lost 6 bases, and 13 bases lay between the germline ends. The CDR3 totals 14 residues. Germline V gene data show CDR1 as SGHTA and CDR2 as FQGTGA. CDR3: CASSRERTAGELFF. The CDR3 bases are TGTGCCAGCAGCAGAGAAAGGACAGCCGGGGAGCTGTTTTTT.

This clonotype has just a few counts. The chain combines TRBV15 with TRBJ2-7; D gene unclear. Germline values: CDR1 LNHNV, CDR2 YYDKDF (reference sequence). The CDR3 is made up of 14 amino acids. The V end lost 5 bases, the J end lost 4 bases, and 15 bases lay between the germline ends. In nucleotides, the CDR3 is TGTGCCACCAGCGAAATGGGCGGATCTTACGAGCAGTACTTC. It translates to CATSEMGGSYEQYF.

This chain links TRBV7-2 with TRBJ2-3; 10 positions agree with TRBD2. This CDR3 has 16 residues. Trimming removed 1 base from V and 3 bases from J; junction bases left unmatched: 4. The germline CDR1 and CDR2 sequences are SGHTA and FQGNSA. The CDR3 DNA reads as TGTGCCAGCAGCTTAGGAGCGGGAGGGCTAACAGATACGCAGTATTTT. It codes for CASSLGAGGLTDTQYF.

This clonotype came up a few times. The chain links TRBV5-1 to TRBJ2-7; D may be TRBD1 or TRBD2 (6 bases each). The ends were cut back, 2 bases at V and 2 bases at J, with 11 bases in the middle. Germline V gene data show CDR1 as SGHRS and CDR2 as YFSETQ. The CDR3 length is 14 residues. The CDR3 spells CASSFVGGPYEQYF. Here the CDR3 DNA reads TGCGCCAGCAGCTTTGTTGGGGGGCCCTACGAGCAGTACTTC.

This clonotype turned up a few times. The V call is TRBV18, the J call TRBJ2-7; TRBD1 matches 9 bases. Germline V lookup: CDR1 KGHSH, CDR2 LQKENI. The CDR3 sequence is 15 residues long. With 3 bases clipped from V and 2 bases from J, the junction kept 5 bases outside the gene matches. The CDR3 nucleotides read TGTGCCAGCTCACCCCGGACAGGGGACCCCTACGAGCAGTACTTC. Translation gives CASSPRTGDPYEQYF.

Note on this clonotype: One end of the junction varies from germline; a read error may be responsible. This chain uses TRBV3-1 with TRBJ1-1; D is uncertain. The CDR3 consists of 14 residues. Germline assignment: CDR1 LGHDT and CDR2 YNNKEL (reference sequence). This CDR3 is CASTQRGPNTEAFF. In nucleotides, the CDR3 is TGTGCCAGCACCCAACGGGGTCCAAACACTGAAGCTTTCTTT. Full variable domain (rest looked up from reference TRBV3-1 and TRBJ1-1): DTAVSQTPKYLVTQMGNDKSIKCEQNLGHDTMYWYKQDSKKFLKIMFSYNNKELIINETVPNRFSPKSPDKAHLNLHINSLELGDSAVYFCASTQRGPNTEAFFGQGTRLTVV.

This clonotype showed up just a few times. The gene calls are TRBV6-5 and TRBJ2-7, with TRBD1 matching 10 bases. CDR1 and CDR2 from the germline V gene are MNHEY and SVGAGI. V gave up 6 bases and J gave up 6 bases; unmatched junction bases: 11. The CDR3 extends over 15 amino acids. Written as DNA, the CDR3 is TGTGCCAGCAGCCCACGGGGGACAGGGGAAGCCGAGCAGTACTTC. Its translation is CASSPRGTGEAEQYF.

This clonotype was seen at least ten times. The J gene is TRBJ2-7, the V gene TRBV7-9, with no clear D. The V and J ends lost 5 bases and 0 bases respectively, with 5 bases between them. CDR3 length equals 12 residues. The V gene's germline CDR1 is SEHNR and CDR2 FQNEAQ (reference sequence). The CDR3 sequence is CASSPGSYEQYF. DNA for the CDR3: TGTGCCAGCAGCCCCGGCTCCTACGAGCAGTACTTC.

Only a few counts were recorded for this clonotype. J is TRBJ2-3 and V is TRBV7-2; D is undetermined. Germline V gene lookup returns CDR1 SGHTA and CDR2 FQGNSA. V was shortened by 3 bases and J by 4 bases, with 11 bases between the two germline ends. The CDR3 loop spans 14 amino acids. The CDR3 is CASSFYLDSDTQYF. The CDR3 DNA follows: TGTGCCAGCAGCTTTTATCTAGATTCAGATACGCAGTATTTT.

The J gene is TRBJ2-7, the V gene TRBV29-1, with TRBD1 identical over 7 bases. V trimming: 3 bases; J trimming: 4 bases; junction bases outside the gene matches: 3. The CDR3 runs to 12 residues. Germline loops: CDR1 SQVTM, CDR2 ANQGSEA. CDR3 sequence reads: CSVERQGYEQYF. Written as DNA, the CDR3 is TGCAGCGTTGAGCGACAGGGTTACGAGCAGTACTTC.

This clonotype was counted only a few times. V usage is TRBV5-6 and J usage is TRBJ2-7; D may match TRBD1 or TRBD2 (5 bases each). The CDR3 consists of 16 residues. Trimming shortened V by 3 bases and J by 6 bases, and 22 bases separated the two germline ends. Germline CDR1 is SGHDT and CDR2 is YYEEEE. The CDR3 region is CASSYITGANVGEQYF. The CDR3, as DNA: TGTGCCAGCAGCTACATTACCGGGGCTAATGTTGGCGAGCAGTACTTC. The whole variable domain, filled in from reference TRBV5-6 and TRBJ2-7, reads DAGVTQSPTHLIKTRGQQVTLRCSPKSGHDTVSWYQQALGQGPQFIFQYYEEEERQRGNFPDRFSGHQFPNYSSELNVNALLLGDSALYLCASSYITGANVGEQYFGPGTRLTVT.

This clonotype appeared a few times. The chain combines TRBV20-1 with TRBJ2-5; 12 nucleotides align to TRBD2. The V gene end was trimmed by 6 bases and the J gene end by 7 bases; junction bases not matched to a gene: 33. This CDR3 comprises 22 residues. From germline, CDR1 is DFQATT and CDR2 SNEGSKA (reference sequence). The CDR3 region is CSAQGSSSTPTSGRNPRGTQYF. The CDR3 region has the DNA TGCAGTGCCCAGGGGAGCAGTTCGACTCCTACTAGCGGGAGGAATCCTCGGGGGACCCAGTACTTC.

This rearrangement joins TRBV7-6 to TRBJ2-7, with a possible D match to TRBD1 (6 bases). V lost 3 bases, J lost 7 bases, and 25 bases lay in between. Germline V lookup: CDR1 SGHVS, CDR2 FNYEAQ. The CDR3 totals 17 residues. The chain's CDR3 is CASSFSPFRTELKEQYF. CDR3 sequence (DNA): TGTGCCAGCAGCTTTTCCCCCTTTCGGACAGAGCTTAAGGAGCAGTACTTC.